The subject of this entry is one TCR beta chain. No antigen is known for it. With 0 bases clipped from V and 2 bases from J, the junction kept 5 bases outside the gene matches. This CDR3 contains 16 residues. CDR1 and CDR2 (germline): SGHNT, YYREEE (reference sequence). Primers for the PCR totalled 60 Vbeta and 13 Jbeta. Sequencing used immunoSEQ multiplex PCR; TCRdb keeps in-frame clones, though not all of them. The sample lists some 120,000 clones; 79% were seen once. This record belongs to a study of cytomegalovirus exposure and HLA in healthy donors. At the level of the study: Samples from HLA-typed donors yielded around 79 million unique TCRs in an early data release. Of the donors genotyped, about 410 in all, 65% to 90% fell in the Caucasian-associated ancestry cluster.

General study results and limits: A later analysis reportedly identified an Asian-associated ancestry cluster as carrying fewer N-insertions than the approximately 620-donor mean. V- and J-gene trimming of TCR beta was linked (in a later analysis) to a missense DCLRE1C variant.

The origin of this receptor is a young man in good health and CMV-seropositive. Sequencing was performed on PBMCs. The genes are TRBV5-4 and TRBJ2-1; 7 positions match TRBD2. The CDR3 bases are TGTGCCAGCAGCTTGGCCAAGGGGAGGGCCTACAATGAGCAGTTCTTC. The encoded protein is CASSLAKGRAYNEQFF.